The clone carrying this TCR beta chain was detected only a few times. Antigen unknown. Researchers attached unique molecular identifiers to individual cDNA molecules. TCRdb called the 5' RACE reads again in MiXCR, with one record for every CDR3 protein. This table holds tens of thousands of distinct CDR3 sequences, around 14% found once. These data are taken from a study of early T cells in non-severe SARS-CoV-2 infection. The wider study: Chains from this unsorted whole-blood bulk RNA could not be paired.

Study-wide results and limits: VDJdb matches were skewed toward anti-spike CD8 T cell responses.

Unmatched junction bases numbered 5, after V lost 3 bases and J lost 4 bases. The CDR3 sequence is 14 residues long. Germline CDR1 reads SGHRS; CDR2 reads YFSETQ. Sequenced sample: whole blood. The gene calls are TRBV5-1 and TRBJ1-1, with 8 bases fitting TRBD1. The TCR was taken from an adult who was a healthcare worker with PCR-confirmed SARS-CoV-2 infection or an uninfected control (not recorded which). CDR3 DNA sequence: TGCGCCAGCAGCTGGACAGGGCAGAGCACTGAAGCTTTCTTT. Protein: CASSWTGQSTEAFF. Complete variable domain (other parts from reference TRBV5-1 and TRBJ1-1): KAGVTQTPRYLIKTRGQQVTLSCSPISGHRSVSWYQQTPGQGLQFLFEYFSETQRNKGNFPGRFSGRQFSNSRSEMNVSTLELGDSALYLCASSWTGQSTEAFFGQGTRLTVV.